These T cell receptor beta chains were read from a single sample in a study of T cells expressing NK-cell markers. From its re-call of the 5' RACE reads, TCRdb lists each CDR3 protein once, without DNA. The repertoire table contains roughly 390,000 distinct CDR3 sequences. The sequenced sample was blood T cells: a sorted CD56 or NKG2C T cell subset, CD4+ or CD8+ T cells, or bulk PBMC T cells (not recorded which). The receptors shown here come from a woman aged 45-60 years in good health. Each CDR3 is given with its conserved first and last residue.

V gene: TRBV3-1; J gene: TRBJ1-1; CDR3 protein: CASSQSLLLRAFF
V gene: TRBV10-1; J gene: TRBJ2-1; CDR3 protein: CASRSSGSDNEQFF
V gene: TRBV6-6; J gene: TRBJ2-1; CDR3 protein: CASSPRDRGVNEQFF
V gene: TRBV29-1; J gene: TRBJ2-1; CDR3 protein: CSVQPGDRLTYNEQFF
V gene: TRBV6-2/TRBV6-3; J gene: TRBJ2-3; CDR3 protein: CASSARLSTDTQYF
V gene: TRBV12-3/TRBV12-4; J gene: TRBJ1-6; CDR3 protein: CASRDAYSPLHF
V gene: TRBV4-1; J gene: TRBJ1-1; CDR3 protein: CASSQNTEAFF
V gene: TRBV7-9; J gene: TRBJ1-1; CDR3 protein: CASSSWSRDTNTEAFF
V gene: TRBV29-1; J gene: TRBJ1-1; CDR3 protein: CSSGDRANTEAFF
V gene: TRBV5-1; J gene: TRBJ1-4; CDR3 protein: CASRLTVVTNEKLFF
V gene: TRBV29-1; J gene: TRBJ2-3; CDR3 protein: CSVRRRDTQYF
V gene: TRBV11-2; J gene: TRBJ2-7; CDR3 protein: CASSPYGTGAPYEQYF
V gene: TRBV2; J gene: TRBJ2-3; CDR3 protein: CASISGSTDTQYF
V gene: TRBV20-1; J gene: TRBJ2-1; CDR3 protein: CSARERNYNEQFF
V gene: TRBV18; J gene: TRBJ2-2; CDR3 protein: CASSPAGPTGELFF
V gene: TRBV7-9; J gene: TRBJ2-2; CDR3 protein: CASSPPLPGQSGFRELFF
V gene: TRBV7-8; J gene: TRBJ2-6; CDR3 protein: CASILARFGANVLTF
V gene: TRBV5-1; J gene: TRBJ1-2; CDR3 protein: CASSPTGQSYGYTF
V gene: TRBV5-1; J gene: TRBJ2-3; CDR3 protein: CASSRDNGPLMDTQYF
V gene: TRBV24-1; J gene: TRBJ2-1; CDR3 protein: CATSDHTSGRAFDEQFF
V gene: TRBV19; J gene: TRBJ2-7; CDR3 protein: CASSIVGDTSSYEQYF
V gene: TRBV12-3/TRBV12-4; J gene: TRBJ2-5; CDR3 protein: CASSERGQGQETQYF
V gene: TRBV12-3/TRBV12-4; J gene: TRBJ2-1; CDR3 protein: CASSLDPLPPINEQFF
V gene: TRBV6-5; J gene: TRBJ2-4; CDR3 protein: CASSGAGLLAKNIQYF
V gene: TRBV6-2/TRBV6-3; J gene: TRBJ2-7; CDR3 protein: CASSYLGQGYEQYF
V gene: TRBV6-6; J gene: TRBJ2-2; CDR3 protein: CASSPPRMGGESTGELFF
V gene: TRBV5-1; J gene: TRBJ2-5; CDR3 protein: CASSPGTSTETQYF
V gene: TRBV29-1; J gene: TRBJ2-3; CDR3 protein: CSVEGPSEDTQYF
V gene: TRBV10-3; J gene: TRBJ2-3; CDR3 protein: CAISPKGQSGSSADTQYF
V gene: TRBV3-1; J gene: TRBJ1-1; CDR3 protein: CASSFRGGGNTEAFF
V gene: TRBV6-5; J gene: TRBJ2-3; CDR3 protein: CASSYSGTGPDTQYF
V gene: TRBV20-1; J gene: TRBJ2-1; CDR3 protein: CSARGLAGQFF
V gene: TRBV6-2/TRBV6-3; J gene: TRBJ2-7; CDR3 protein: CATRPTGLREQYF
V gene: TRBV12-3/TRBV12-4; J gene: TRBJ2-7; CDR3 protein: CASRSTGLNEQYF
V gene: TRBV20-1; J gene: TRBJ2-1; CDR3 protein: CSARQGTYNEQFF
V gene: TRBV12-3/TRBV12-4; J gene: TRBJ1-6; CDR3 protein: CASRPKRQGTLHSPLHF
V gene: TRBV10-3; J gene: TRBJ1-4; CDR3 protein: CAIRGSASGEKLFF
V gene: TRBV4-2; J gene: TRBJ2-3; CDR3 protein: CASSQDRLTTQYF
V gene: TRBV10-3; J gene: TRBJ2-1; CDR3 protein: CAISDQGREENEQFF
V gene: TRBV29-1; J gene: TRBJ1-2; CDR3 protein: CSVEDRGRGYGYTF
V gene: TRBV4-1; J gene: TRBJ1-2; CDR3 protein: CASSQDLGQNYGYTF
V gene: TRBV7-8; J gene: TRBJ2-1; CDR3 protein: CASRFSQRNEQFF
V gene: TRBV5-1; J gene: TRBJ1-1; CDR3 protein: CASSFTPGAAFF
V gene: TRBV30; J gene: TRBJ2-2; CDR3 protein: CAWSPDNTGELFF
V gene: TRBV12-5; J gene: TRBJ2-5; CDR3 protein: CASGTGGALQETQYF
V gene: TRBV20-1; J gene: TRBJ1-1; CDR3 protein: CSAKAARGLNTEAFF